These T cell receptor beta chains were read from a single sample in a study of T cell changes during pregnancy in multiple sclerosis. Sequencing used immunoSEQ multiplex PCR; TCRdb keeps in-frame clones, though not all of them. The sample carries under 50,000 clones, about 90% recorded once. The sample consisted of CD4+ T cells from peripheral blood mononuclear cells, taken in the third trimester of pregnancy. The receptors here all came from a female donor with multiple sclerosis, enrolled in a pregnancy study. The CDR3 runs from the conserved cysteine through the conserved F or W. Fields, in order: CDR3 length, V gene, D gene, J gene, clone size, CDR3 DNA, CDR3 protein. The D gene is left open where the match is weak. The size entry is marked missing in some rows and otherwise reads once, few, many or a size class.

>13|TRBV7-2|.|TRBJ2-5|.
TGTGCCAGCAGCTTAGAAGTGGGCGAGACCCAGTACTTC
CASSLEVGETQYF
>11|TRBV6-5|.|TRBJ1-2|.
TGTGCCAGCAGGACAGCCTATGGCTACACCTTC
CASRTAYGYTF
>15|TRBV28|TRBD1|TRBJ2-6|.
TGTGCCAGCGGAAAGGGGGCGCTTGGGGCCAACGTCCTGACTTTC
CASGKGALGANVLTF
>15|TRBV5-1|.|TRBJ1-2|.
TGCGCCAGCAGCTTGACTCCAGGGTGGGGTTATGGCTACACCTTC
CASSLTPGWGYGYTF
>14|TRBV5-5|.|TRBJ2-1|.
TGTGCCAGCAGCTTCATTTCCCAAATGAATGAGCAGTTCTTC
CASSFISQMNEQFF
>12|TRBV30|.|TRBJ1-1|few
TGTGCCTGGACAGACAGAAACACTGAAGCTTTCTTT
CAWTDRNTEAFF
>22|TRBV9|TRBD2|TRBJ2-4|.
TGTGCCAGCAGCCCGTTTGGGAGGGCCGGGTCCCCCCTGGTCTTAGCCAAAAACATTCAGTACTTC
CASSPFGRAGSPLVLAKNIQYF
>15|TRBV5-1|.|TRBJ1-2|.
TGCGCCAGCAGCTTGGGACAAAAGGAGGGCTATGGCTACACCTTC
CASSLGQKEGYGYTF
>17|TRBV10-1|TRBD1|TRBJ2-7|.
TGCGCCAGCAGTGGGCCACCGGGACAGGGGACATTGAGGGAGCAGTACTTC
CASSGPPGQGTLREQYF
>15|TRBV21-1|.|TRBJ2-2|.
TGTGCCAGCAGCAAAGGGAGGAAGAACACCGGGGAGCTGTTTTTT
CASSKGRKNTGELFF
>11|TRBV2|.|TRBJ2-1|.
TGTGCCGGACAAATCCAAAATGAGCAGTTCTTC
CAGQIQNEQFF
>13|TRBV7-2|.|TRBJ1-1|.
TGTGCCAGCGGCAAACAGGGAGGGACTGAAGCTTTCTTT
CASGKQGGTEAFF
>12|TRBV29-1|.|TRBJ2-7|.
TGCAGCGTTTCGAGCGGGTCCTACGAGCAGTACTTC
CSVSSGSYEQYF
>14|TRBV13|.|TRBJ2-3|.
TGTGCCAGCAGCCCCTTCTCAGGAGGGCCTACGCAGTATTTT
CASSPFSGGPTQYF
>16|TRBV5-1|TRBD2|TRBJ2-1|.
TGCGCCAGCAGCTTGGCGGGGACTAGCGGGATTGATGAGCAGTTCTTC
CASSLAGTSGIDEQFF
>16|TRBV10-3|TRBD1|TRBJ1-4|.
TGTGCCATCAGTCCCGGGACAGGGGTTGATAATGAAAAACTGTTTTTT
CAISPGTGVDNEKLFF
>16|TRBV5-8|TRBD2|TRBJ2-5|.
TGTGCCAGCAGATCACATAGCGGGAGTTATACGGAGACCCAGTACTTC
CASRSHSGSYTETQYF
>14|TRBV5-1|TRBD1|TRBJ1-3|.
TGCGCCAGCAGCTCGACAGGGGGTTTCAACACCATATATTTT
CASSSTGGFNTIYF
>18|TRBV4-1|TRBD2|TRBJ2-1|.
TGCGCCAGCAGCCAAGTTGACCTTGGACTAGCGGGGTACAATGAGCAGTTCTTC
CASSQVDLGLAGYNEQFF
>14|TRBV11-1|.|TRBJ1-2|.
TGTGCCAGCAGCTTAAATTCAGGGGCAGACGGCTACACCTTC
CASSLNSGADGYTF
>13|TRBV5-5|TRBD1|TRBJ2-7|.
TGTGCCAGCAACAGGGGACACCTCTACGAGCAGTACTTC
CASNRGHLYEQYF
>12|TRBV6-6|.|TRBJ2-7|.
TGTGCCAGCAACCGGGAGTCCTACGAGCAGTACTTC
CASNRESYEQYF
>14|TRBV6-1|.|TRBJ2-3|.
TGTGCCAGCAGGCCTACAGGGTTTCAAGATACGCAGTATTTT
CASRPTGFQDTQYF
>16|TRBV25-1|.|TRBJ2-2|.
TGTGCCAGCAGTGAATATAATGGGCCCATGAGCAGGGAGCTGTTTTTT
CASSEYNGPMSRELFF
>15|TRBV5-1|TRBD2|TRBJ2-7|.
TGCGCCAGCAGCTTGGAGCTAGCGGGAGCCTACGAGCAGTACTTC
CASSLELAGAYEQYF
>15|TRBV2|TRBD1|TRBJ1-5|once
TGTGCCAGCAGGGGGGGACAGGGGGCCAATCAGCCCCAGCATTTT
CASRGGQGANQPQHF
>14|TRBV4-1|TRBD2|TRBJ2-4|.
TGCGCCAGCAGCCAAGGGGCTAGCGGAAACATTCAGTACTTC
CASSQGASGNIQYF
>16|TRBV7-2|TRBD1|TRBJ2-7|.
TGTGCCAGCAGCAACAAACAGGGGGCAGGAACCTACGAGCAGTACTTC
CASSNKQGAGTYEQYF
>15|TRBV6-5|.|TRBJ2-7|.
TGTGCCAGCAGTTACCAACAGTCTACCTCCTACGAGCAGTACTTC
CASSYQQSTSYEQYF
>15|TRBV30|TRBD2|TRBJ2-6|.
TGTGCCTGTAGCGGGTCGAGCTCTGGGGCCAACGTCCTGACTTTC
CACSGSSSGANVLTF
>11|TRBV20-1|.|TRBJ2-3|.
TGCAGTGCTAGGACTATAGATACGCAGTATTTT
CSARTIDTQYF
>16|TRBV28|.|TRBJ1-3|.
TGTGCCAGCAGCTTGGACAGAGGGGTCTCTGGAAACACCATATATTTT
CASSLDRGVSGNTIYF
>14|TRBV2|.|TRBJ1-4|.
TGTGCCAGCAGGAGGGAGGCAGGCGGAGAAAAACTGTTTTTT
CASRREAGGEKLFF
>17|TRBV25-1|.|TRBJ2-1|.
TGTGCCAGCAGTCAGACGACAGGTTTTAGCTCCTACAATGAGCAGTTCTTC
CASSQTTGFSSYNEQFF
>13|TRBV30|TRBD2|TRBJ2-2|few
TGTGCTAAGGGAACTAGCGGGAGCCGGGAGCTGTTTTTT
CAKGTSGSRELFF
>15|TRBV5-1|TRBD1|TRBJ2-2|.
TGCGCCAGCAGCGGGACAGGATCCGGCACCGGGGAGCTGTTTTTT
CASSGTGSGTGELFF
>13|TRBV7-9|.|TRBJ1-1|.
TGTGCCAGCAGCTTCGGACCGGACAGTGAAGCTTTCTTT
CASSFGPDSEAFF
>18|TRBV2|TRBD2|TRBJ2-7|.
TGTGCCAGCAGTGGTCCGGGACTAGCGGGAGGGCCCTCCTACGAGCAGTACTTC
CASSGPGLAGGPSYEQYF
>12|TRBV30|.|TRBJ1-5|few
TGTGCCTGGAGCGATGGTTCAGGGCCCCAGCATTTT
CAWSDGSGPQHF
>13|TRBV15|.|TRBJ2-3|.
TGTGCCACCAGCAGAGATCCCACAGGGGGGGTATATTTT
CATSRDPTGGVYF
>17|TRBV5-1|TRBD2|TRBJ2-7|.
TGCGCCAGCAGCCCCGGACTAGCGGGAGGGCTAACCTACGAGCAGTACTTC
CASSPGLAGGLTYEQYF
>15|TRBV29-1|.|TRBJ2-6|.
TGCAGCGTTGAGTCCCCAGGCTCTGGGGCCAACGTCCTGACTTTC
CSVESPGSGANVLTF
>14|TRBV11-3|TRBD2|TRBJ2-2|few
TGTGCCAGCAGCCGGACTAGCCCCACCGGGGAGCTGTTTTTT
CASSRTSPTGELFF
>15|TRBV5-1|TRBD1|TRBJ1-1|.
TGCGCCAGCAGCTTGCAGGGACAGGGGAACACTGAAGCTTTCTTT
CASSLQGQGNTEAFF
>16|TRBV10-3|TRBD1|TRBJ2-1|.
TGTGCCATCAGTGAAACAGGGGTCGGGTCCTACAATGAGCAGTTCTTC
CAISETGVGSYNEQFF
>16|TRBV30|TRBD2|TRBJ2-2|.
TGTGCCTGGAGTGTCTCGCCCGGGAGGGGAGGCGGGGAGCTGTTTTTT
CAWSVSPGRGGGELFF
>15|TRBV18|TRBD1|TRBJ1-2|.
TGTGCCAGCTCACCAGGGACAGGGGGTAACTATGGCTACACCTTC
CASSPGTGGNYGYTF
>16|TRBV7-6|.|TRBJ2-2|.
TGTGCCAGCAGCTTACTTCGTACGGGGAACACCGGGGAGCTGTTTTTT
CASSLLRTGNTGELFF
>15|TRBV5-1|TRBD2|TRBJ2-5|.
TGCGCCAGCAGCTTGGCTGGGGCGGGGGGAGAGACCCAGTACTTC
CASSLAGAGGETQYF
>16|TRBV7-3|TRBD2|TRBJ2-2|.
TGTGCCAGCAGCCACGGGGGACTAGCGGTAACCGGGGAGCTGTTTTTT
CASSHGGLAVTGELFF
>14|TRBV7-9|TRBD2|TRBJ2-7|.
TGTGCCAGCAGTCCCAGCGGGGCCCTTGGGGAGCAGTACTTC
CASSPSGALGEQYF
>14|TRBV9|.|TRBJ1-1|once
TGTGCCAGCAGCGTAGTCCCCATGAACACTGAAGCTTTCTTT
CASSVVPMNTEAFF
>15|TRBV30|.|TRBJ2-3|.
TGTGCCTGGAGTGTGGGGGGGGGCTGGTCAGATACGCAGTATTTT
CAWSVGGGWSDTQYF
>14|TRBV4-3|.|TRBJ1-2|.
TGCGCCAGCAGCCCGGAGGACAGTCATTATGGCTACACCTTC
CASSPEDSHYGYTF
>12|TRBV6-1|.|TRBJ2-7|.
TGTGCCAGCAGTGAATCTACCTACGAGCAGTACTTC
CASSESTYEQYF
>14|TRBV7-2|TRBD2|TRBJ2-1|.
TGTGCCAGCAGTCTAGCGGGAGAATACAATGAGCAGTTCTTC
CASSLAGEYNEQFF
>15|TRBV11-2|.|TRBJ2-3|.
TGTGCCAGCAGCCCGGGACTTTATAAGGGGGATACGCAGTATTTT
CASSPGLYKGDTQYF